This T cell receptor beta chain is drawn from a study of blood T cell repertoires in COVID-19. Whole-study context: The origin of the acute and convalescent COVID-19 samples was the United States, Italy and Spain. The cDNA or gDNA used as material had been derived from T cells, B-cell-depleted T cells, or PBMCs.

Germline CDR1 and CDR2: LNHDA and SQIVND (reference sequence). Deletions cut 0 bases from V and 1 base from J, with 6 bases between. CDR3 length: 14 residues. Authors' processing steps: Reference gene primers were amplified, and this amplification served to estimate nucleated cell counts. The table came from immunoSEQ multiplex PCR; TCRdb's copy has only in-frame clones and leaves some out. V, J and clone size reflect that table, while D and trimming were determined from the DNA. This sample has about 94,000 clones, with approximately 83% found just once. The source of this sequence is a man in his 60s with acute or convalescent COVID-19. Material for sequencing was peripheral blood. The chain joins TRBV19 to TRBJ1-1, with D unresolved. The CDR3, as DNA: TGTGCCAGTAGTATAGATTCCTCGAACACTGAAGCTTTCTTT. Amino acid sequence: CASSIDSSNTEAFF.